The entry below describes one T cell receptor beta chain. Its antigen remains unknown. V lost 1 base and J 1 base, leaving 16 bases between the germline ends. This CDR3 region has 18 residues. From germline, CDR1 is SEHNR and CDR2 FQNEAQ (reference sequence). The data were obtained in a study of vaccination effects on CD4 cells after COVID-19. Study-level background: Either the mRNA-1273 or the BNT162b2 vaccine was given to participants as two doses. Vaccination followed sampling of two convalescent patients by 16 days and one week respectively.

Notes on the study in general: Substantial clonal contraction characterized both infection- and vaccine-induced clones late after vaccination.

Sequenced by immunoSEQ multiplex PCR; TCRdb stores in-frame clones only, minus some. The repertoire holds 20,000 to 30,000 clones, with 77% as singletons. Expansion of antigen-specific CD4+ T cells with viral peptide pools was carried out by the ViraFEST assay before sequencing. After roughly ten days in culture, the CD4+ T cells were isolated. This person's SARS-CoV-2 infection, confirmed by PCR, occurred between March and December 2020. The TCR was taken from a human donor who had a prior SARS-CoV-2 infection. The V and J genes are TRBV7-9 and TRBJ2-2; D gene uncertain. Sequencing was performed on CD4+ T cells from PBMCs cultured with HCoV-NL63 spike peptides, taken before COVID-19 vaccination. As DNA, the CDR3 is TGTGCCAGCAGCTTAGACTCCTGGCGGAACCGGAACACCGGGGAGCTGTTTTTT. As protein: CASSLDSWRNRNTGELFF.